Sequencing of this T cell receptor beta chain was carried out in a study of blood T cells in healthy people across ages. The use of a sample-barcoded 5' primer and a J-beta primer mix characterized a second PCR of roughly 6 to 11 cycles. Tagging of each cDNA molecule was performed by a template-switch adaptor with 12 random nucleotides. TCRdb called the 5' RACE reads again in MiXCR, with one record for every CDR3 protein. The sample lists around 820,000 distinct CDR3 sequences, roughly 25% occurring once. This clonotype was recorded a few times. Its antigen is not known. A read error may produce the germline difference seen at one junction end. Study conclusions and caveats: With donor CMV status unknown, expanded clonotype changes were possibly confounded.

These data also formed part of another study, on T cells of mothers and their children.

The origin of this receptor is a boy between 10 and 17 years old in good health. Sequencing was performed on blood.

CDR3 in DNA: TGTGCCAGCAGTTTGAGGAGGCCCGGGGATGAAGAACTGTTTTTT. Encoded protein: CASSLRRPGDEELFF. The chain uses TRBV27 and TRBJ1-4, with D unresolved. Germline CDR1 reads MNHEY; CDR2 reads SMNVEV (reference sequence). The CDR3 is 15 residues long. Full variable domain (missing parts from reference TRBV27 and TRBJ1-4): EAQVTQNPRYLITVTGKKLTVTCSQNMNHEYMSWYRQDPGLGLRQIYYSMNVEVTDKGDVPEGYKVSRKEKRNFPLILESPSPNQTSLYFCASSLRRPGDEELFFGSGTQLSVL.